These 24 T cell receptor beta chains were all obtained from the same sample, sequenced in a study of T cell responses to AZD1222 COVID-19 vaccine. Libraries were prepared by immunoSEQ multiplex PCR; TCRdb keeps only in-frame clonotypes and omits some of them. The sample holds about 180,000 clones, around 90% seen once. Material: peripheral blood, obtained 28 days after the second AZD1222 dose. Every receptor here comes from an adult who received the AZD1222 COVID-19 vaccine.

The rearrangement uses TRBV28 and TRBJ2-3; possibly TRBD1 or TRBD2 for D (5 bases each). This CDR3 region has 16 residues. Germline CDR1 MDHEN, CDR2 SYDVKM. Trimming pared 5 bases from V and 2 bases from J, leaving 17 bases between. The DNA of the CDR3 is TGTGCCAGCAGTCCCTACCGGGACGGTATCACAGATACGCAGTATTTT. This translates into CASSPYRDGITDTQYF.

This chain joins TRBV9 and TRBJ2-3; D is perhaps TRBD1 (6 bases). CDR3 length equals 16 residues. Germline V lookup: CDR1 SGDLS, CDR2 YYNGEE. V gave up 2 bases and J gave up 3 bases, with 16 bases separating them. CDR3 protein: CASSVQGSSRTDTQYF. As DNA, the CDR3 is TGTGCCAGCAGCGTCCAGGGGAGTAGTAGGACAGATACGCAGTATTTT.

V usage is TRBV15 and J usage is TRBJ1-5; weak D call: TRBD1 (5 bases). The CDR3 spans 16 residues. Trimming removed 1 base at V and 2 bases at J, with 12 bases between. Germline loops: CDR1 LNHNV, CDR2 YYDKDF (reference sequence). CDR3 nucleotides: TGTGCCACCAGCAGAGGCAAGGGGTTCGGCAATCAGCCCCAGCATTTT. As protein: CATSRGKGFGNQPQHF.

The V gene is TRBV28, the J gene TRBJ1-5, with a possible D match to TRBD1 (5 bases). CDR1 is MDHEN and CDR2 is SYDVKM in the germline V gene. Trimming removed 10 bases at V and 2 bases at J, with 21 bases between. This CDR3 has 16 residues. CDR3 bases: TGTGCCACCCGTAGGGGAGTCGAACAGGGCAATCAGCCCCAGCATTTT. Translated: CATRRGVEQGNQPQHF.

The CDR3 protein is CSVSQGSSGTSYEQYF. The CDR3 DNA reads as TGCAGCGTTTCACAGGGGAGTAGCGGTACCTCCTACGAGCAGTACTTC. V and J are TRBV29-1 and TRBJ2-7; perhaps TRBD1 as D (7 bases). The CDR3 length is 16 residues. Trimming stripped 5 bases from V and 0 bases from J, with 20 bases between. Germline CDR1 SQVTM, CDR2 ANQGSEA.

The rearrangement joins TRBV5-1 to TRBJ2-6; a weak D match, TRBD1 (5 bases). V lost 8 bases to trimming and J lost 0 bases, with 9 bases between them. Germline CDR1 is SGHRS and CDR2 is YFSETQ. This CDR3 spans 14 amino acids. As DNA, the CDR3 is TGCGCCAGTCTCGACAGCTCTGGGGCCAACGTCCTGACTTTC. Translating it yields CASLDSSGANVLTF.

The rearrangement links TRBV5-4 to TRBJ1-2; D unclear. This CDR3 has 13 amino acids. V was trimmed by 1 base and J by 6 bases, leaving 10 bases between them. Germline V gene data show CDR1 as SGHNT and CDR2 as YYREEE (reference sequence). DNA for the CDR3: TGTGCCAGCAGCTTGTCCGCTGGAAATGGCTACACCTTC. Translating it yields CASSLSAGNGYTF.

The chain has TRBV9 and TRBJ2-1; 7 bases are a match to TRBD2. The CDR3 is 16 amino acids. CDR1 is SGDLS and CDR2 is YYNGEE in the germline V gene. The V gene end was trimmed by 0 bases and the J gene end by 4 bases; junction bases not matched to a gene: 7. The CDR3 loop reads CASSVAAGVSYNEQFF. Here the CDR3 DNA reads TGTGCCAGCAGCGTAGCGGCGGGAGTTTCATACAATGAGCAGTTCTTC.

The chain joins TRBV7-9 to TRBJ2-3, with D tentatively TRBD1 (6 bases). The CDR3 loop spans 15 amino acids. V lost 5 bases and J 0 bases, leaving 12 bases between the germline ends. CDR1 and CDR2 from the germline V gene are SEHNR and FQNEAQ (reference sequence). The CDR3 bases are TGTGCCAGCAGCAGAGGGGACACGAGCACAGATACGCAGTATTTT. The encoded protein is CASSRGDTSTDTQYF.

This clone came up once. V usage is TRBV6-5 and J usage is TRBJ2-7; TRBD1 matches at 10 bases. Per the germline V gene, CDR1 is MNHEY and CDR2 is SVGAGI. The CDR3 sequence is 15 residues long. V gave up 5 bases and J gave up 7 bases; unmatched junction bases: 11. The CDR3 DNA reads TGTGCCAGCAGTCCCCGACAGGGGGCGCGAGAGGAGCAGTACTTC. Amino acids: CASSPRQGAREEQYF.

DNA for the CDR3: TGTGCCAGCAGTTACTCGTCCAGGCTCCAAGAGACCCAGTACTTC. Translated: CASSYSSRLQETQYF. V and J are TRBV6-2 or TRBV6-3 and TRBJ2-5; D not resolved. This CDR3 is 15 amino acids long. Between the trimmed V and J ends, which lost 0 bases and 1 base, there was a span of 9 bases. Germline V gene lookup returns CDR1 MNHEY and CDR2 SVGEGT.

The chain links TRBV19 to TRBJ1-2; weak D call: TRBD1 (5 bases). The germline CDR1 and CDR2 sequences are LNHDA and SQIVND (reference sequence). The length of the CDR3 is 12 residues. V was cut by 6 bases and J by 2 bases, with 7 bases left in between. CDR3 sequence reads: CASRGQNYGYTF. The DNA of the CDR3 is TGTGCCAGTAGGGGGCAGAACTATGGCTACACCTTC.

The chain is built from TRBV7-8 and TRBJ2-1; maybe TRBD1 (6 bases). The CDR3 runs to 15 residues. Trimming took off 0 bases at V and 4 bases at J, with 10 bases between the two ends. Germline assignment: CDR1 SGHVS and CDR2 FQNEAQ. The CDR3 reads CASSLAPQGYNEQFF. The CDR3 coding sequence is TGTGCCAGCAGCTTAGCCCCGCAGGGGTACAATGAGCAGTTCTTC.

This chain uses TRBV6-6 with TRBJ2-7, with D possibly matching TRBD1 (5 bases). The germline V gene encodes CDR1 MNHNY and CDR2 SVGAGI (reference sequence). This CDR3 contains 15 residues. Trimming cost V 2 bases and J 2 bases, with 13 bases left between them. The CDR3 reads CASSYDGQGTYEQYF. CDR3 DNA sequence: TGTGCCAGCAGTTACGATGGGCAGGGAACCTACGAGCAGTACTTC.

The gene calls are TRBV18 and TRBJ2-3; 7 bases match TRBD1. The V gene end was trimmed by 0 bases and the J gene end by 1 base; junction bases not matched to a gene: 4. This CDR3 has 16 amino acids. CDR1 and CDR2 from the germline V gene are KGHSH and LQKENI. Here the CDR3 reads CASSPPYGTGTDTQYF. The CDR3 DNA reads TGTGCCAGCTCACCACCGTACGGGACAGGCACAGATACGCAGTATTTT.

This chain connects TRBV2 to TRBJ1-2, with 7 bases fitting TRBD1. Trimming at V came to 10 bases and at J to 1 base, leaving 9 bases not matched to a gene. CDR1 SNHLY and CDR2 FYNNEI come from the germline V gene. The CDR3 totals 14 residues. CDR3 DNA: TGTGCCAAGGGGGTGGGACAGATTAACTATGGCTACACCTTC. Its protein product is CAKGVGQINYGYTF.

The V gene is TRBV4-1, the J gene TRBJ2-1, with 10 bases aligning to TRBD1. The junction had 8 bases not matched to a gene; V was cut back by 4 bases and J by 2 bases. This CDR3 is built from 17 residues. Germline lookup yields CDR1 MGHRA and CDR2 YSYEKL. The CDR3 DNA sequence: TGCGCCAGCAGCCTTGTATCGACAGGGGGCGCCTACAATGAGCAGTTCTTC. It translates to CASSLVSTGGAYNEQFF.

This chain links TRBV5-5 with TRBJ1-5; TRBD1 matches 7 bases. V shed 4 bases, J shed 4 bases, and the junction held 8 bases outside the gene matches. This CDR3 comprises 15 residues. The germline CDR1 and CDR2 sequences are SGHKS and YYEKEE (reference sequence). CDR3 bases: TGTGCCAGCAGCCTCGGCCGGGACAGTAATCAGCCCCAGCATTTT. Translating gives CASSLGRDSNQPQHF.

This clone was detected only once. The rearrangement uses TRBV5-1 and TRBJ2-3, with D tentatively TRBD1 (5 bases). This CDR3 region has 14 residues. V shed 0 bases and J shed 2 bases, with 7 bases lying between them. The germline CDR1 and CDR2 sequences are SGHRS and YFSETQ. This chain's CDR3 is CASSLEGATDTQYF. CDR3 nucleotide sequence: TGCGCCAGCAGCTTGGAAGGGGCCACAGATACGCAGTATTTT.

The chain carries TRBV5-5 and TRBJ2-4; no reliable D call. The CDR3 totals 12 residues. Germline V lookup: CDR1 SGHKS, CDR2 YYEKEE (reference sequence). V was clipped by 6 bases and J by 0 bases, with 4 bases between them. The DNA of the CDR3 is TGTGCCAGCATGATAGCCAAAAACATTCAGTACTTC. The encoded protein is CASMIAKNIQYF.

The chain joins TRBV7-9 to TRBJ1-1, with TRBD1 matching over 8 bases. CDR1 and CDR2 (germline): SEHNR, FQNEAQ (reference sequence). V was pared by 1 base and J by 4 bases, with 5 bases of the junction left unmatched. CDR3 length: 15 residues. The CDR3 DNA follows: TGTGCCAGCAGCTTAGGGTGGACAGGGATCACTGAAGCTTTCTTT. Translation gives CASSLGWTGITEAFF.

The chain carries TRBV30 and TRBJ2-2; TRBD2 aligns across 10 bases. Germline V lookup: CDR1 GTSNPN, CDR2 SVGIG (reference sequence). Germline trimming cut 2 bases from V and 3 bases from J; bases unmatched to any gene: 21. The CDR3 consists of 21 residues. This CDR3 reads CAWSPSGRALTRKGHTGELFF. The CDR3 nucleotides read TGTGCCTGGAGTCCCAGCGGGAGGGCCCTGACCCGAAAGGGCCACACCGGGGAGCTGTTTTTT.

V is TRBV18 and J is TRBJ1-5, with 7 bases identical to TRBD1. The germline gives CDR1 KGHSH, CDR2 LQKENI. Trimming cost V 4 bases and J 1 base; bases outside gene matches: 7. This CDR3 is built from 16 residues. Here the CDR3 reads CASSHDRVSSNQPQHF. The CDR3 DNA sequence: TGTGCCAGCTCACACGACAGGGTTTCGAGCAATCAGCCCCAGCATTTT.

The gene calls are TRBV6-5 and TRBJ1-5; D gene unclear. The germline gives CDR1 MNHEY, CDR2 SVGAGI. Trimming took off 6 bases at V and 0 bases at J, with 6 bases between the two ends. The CDR3 runs 13 residues. CDR3 DNA: TGTGCCAGCAGGAGTTATAGCAATCAGCCCCAGCATTTT. This sequence encodes CASRSYSNQPQHF.